The 3 T cell receptor beta chains below come from one sample, sequenced in a study of CD4 T cells in relation to SARS-CoV-2 and coronaviruses. CD4+ T cells from unexposed donors were obtained before the COVID-19 pandemic (2011-2018). CD4+ T cells were isolated from the cells after less than 13 days of culture. Data came from immunoSEQ multiplex PCR; TCRdb stores just in-frame clones and leaves some out. Among under 30,000 clones, about three quarters were seen once, and the ten largest hold roughly 15%. For these TCRs, the target antigens are not known. The sequenced material came from CD4+ T cells from PBMCs, cultured in vitro. These receptors all come from a human donor in good health.

This clone came up once. The rearrangement uses TRBV5-5 and TRBJ2-1; TRBD1 matches at 8 bases. From germline, CDR1 is SGHKS and CDR2 YYEKEE (reference sequence). The CDR3 totals 14 residues. J was trimmed by 8 bases and V by 0 bases; bases with no gene match: 4. Written as DNA, the CDR3 is TGTGCCAGCAGCTTGGTAGGGACAGGCCATGAGCAGTTCTTC. Amino acid sequence: CASSLVGTGHEQFF.

The chain recombines TRBV5-1 with TRBJ2-1; TRBD1 aligns across 7 bases. This CDR3 spans 15 amino acids. The junction had 4 bases not matched to a gene; V was cut back by 4 bases and J by 0 bases. Germline V lookup: CDR1 SGHRS, CDR2 YFSETQ. The CDR3 coding sequence is TGCGCCAGCAGCCCGGGACAGCACTCCTACAATGAGCAGTTCTTC. Residues: CASSPGQHSYNEQFF.

This chain connects TRBV5-1 to TRBJ2-1; 8 nucleotides align to TRBD2. Trimming removed 0 bases from V and 4 bases from J; junction bases left unmatched: 6. The CDR3 is 16 residues long. Germline lookup yields CDR1 SGHRS and CDR2 YFSETQ. The CDR3 reads CASSLVPGGSYNEQFF. Written as DNA, the CDR3 is TGCGCCAGCAGCTTGGTCCCGGGAGGGTCTTACAATGAGCAGTTCTTC.